These 3 T cell receptor beta chains were sequenced from one sample in a study of cytomegalovirus exposure and HLA in healthy donors. The PCR used 60 Vbeta and 13 Jbeta primers. Generated by immunoSEQ multiplex PCR, the TCRdb table keeps only in-frame clones and is missing some. Counted here are fewer than 200,000 clones, roughly 87% occurring once; the ten biggest clones make up around 0.98%. Specimen: PBMCs. All receptors derive from a boy younger than 10 in good health and CMV-seronegative.

This clone was found a few times. The CDR3 DNA sequence: TGCGCCAGCAGCTTCGGGGGGGATCAGCCCCAGCATTTT. Translation gives CASSFGGDQPQHF. The V gene is TRBV5-1, the J gene TRBJ1-5, with a weak D call TRBD1 (5 bases). The CDR3 contains 13 residues. In germline, CDR1 is SGHRS, CDR2 YFSETQ. Trimming took off 2 bases at V and 5 bases at J, with 8 bases between the two ends.

The chain combines TRBV6-5 with TRBJ1-1; 7 bases map to TRBD1. Germline CDR1 MNHEY, CDR2 SVGAGI. The junction had 4 bases not matched to a gene; V was cut back by 6 bases and J by 3 bases. The CDR3 is 13 amino acids. In DNA form, the CDR3 reads TGTGCCAGCAGGCTGGGACAGCACACTGAAGCTTTCTTT. Protein product: CASRLGQHTEAFF.

The chain links TRBV30 to TRBJ1-1, with D tentatively TRBD1 (5 bases). The CDR3 has 15 residues. V was pared by 4 bases and J by 0 bases, with 15 bases between. Germline CDR1 and CDR2: GTSNPN and SVGIG (reference sequence). In nucleotides, the CDR3 is TGTGCCTGGAACCTCCTGGCAGGGATGAACACTGAAGCTTTCTTT. As protein: CAWNLLAGMNTEAFF.